The source of this TCR beta chain is a study of blood T cell repertoires in COVID-19. Allocation to cohorts depended on clinical history reported by the participants. The study counted Cohort 3 donors as recovered given two negative PCRs, clearance, or symptom resolution. The V segment lost 0 bases and the J segment 2 bases; nucleotides outside the gene matches: 15. CDR3 size: 20 residues. The germline CDR1 and CDR2 sequences are SGHRS and YFSETQ. This clone was detected only a few times. Authors' methods: Estimated nucleated cell counts came from reference gene primer amplification. Assay: immunoSEQ multiplex PCR; the TCRdb copy retains only in-frame clones and omits some. From that table come the V and J calls and clone size; the DNA was used to work out D and trimming. The table lists 200,000 to 250,000 clones, just over 85% of them singletons.

This receptor was identified in a man aged 40-49 years who had recovered from COVID-19. The sequencing sample was made of PBMCs or T cells enriched from blood (not recorded which). The V and J genes are TRBV5-1 and TRBJ1-5, with 9 bases aligning to TRBD1. CDR3 nucleotides: TGCGCCAGCAGCTTGGGTGGGCCGGGACAGGGACCATTTCGCAATCAGCCCCAGCATTTT. Its translation: CASSLGGPGQGPFRNQPQHF.